This TCR beta chain was observed in a study of PD-L1 blockade in urothelial cancer. The wider study: The median number of T cells present in blood samples was roughly 130,000. Broader study findings: The study found that durable-benefit patients expanded tumor-associated blood clones more at 3 weeks.

The data were produced by immunoSEQ multiplex PCR, yet TCRdb's version contains in-frame clones alone and is incomplete. The top ten clones hold about 14% of a sample with about 53,000 clones, about 83% of them seen once. To note about this clone: Its target is unknown.

V lost 0 bases and J 9 bases, leaving 11 bases between the germline ends. This CDR3 is built from 13 residues. In germline, CDR1 is SGHTA, CDR2 FQGTGA. The time point: pretreatment peripheral blood. The V gene is TRBV7-3, the J gene TRBJ1-2; weak D call: TRBD1 (6 bases). This clonotype was sampled from a woman aged 55-75 years with urothelial cancer. This specimen consisted of PBMCs, obtained around atezolizumab (anti-PD-L1) treatment. This chain's CDR3 is CASSLTGGLSYTF. Written as DNA, the CDR3 is TGTGCCAGCAGCTTAACGGGGGGGCTGAGCTACACCTTC.